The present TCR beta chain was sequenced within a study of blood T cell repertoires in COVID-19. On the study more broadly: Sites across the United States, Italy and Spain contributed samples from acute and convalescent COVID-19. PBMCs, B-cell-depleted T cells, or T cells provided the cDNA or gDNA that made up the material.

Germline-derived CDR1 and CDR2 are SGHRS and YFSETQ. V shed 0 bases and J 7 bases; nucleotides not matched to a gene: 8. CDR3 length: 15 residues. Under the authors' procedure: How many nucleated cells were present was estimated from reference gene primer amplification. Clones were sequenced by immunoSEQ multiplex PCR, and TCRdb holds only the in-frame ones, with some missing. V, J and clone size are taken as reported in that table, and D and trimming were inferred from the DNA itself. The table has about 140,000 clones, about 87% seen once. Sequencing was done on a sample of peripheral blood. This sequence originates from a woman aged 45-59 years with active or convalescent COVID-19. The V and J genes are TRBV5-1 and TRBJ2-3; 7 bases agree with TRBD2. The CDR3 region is CASSLEASGENTQYF. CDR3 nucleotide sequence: TGCGCCAGCAGCTTGGAAGCTAGCGGAGAAAATACGCAGTATTTT.